A single sample gave rise to the 27 T cell receptor beta chains below, sequenced in a study of beta chain features in type 1 diabetes. As every portion of the isolated RNA was reverse transcribed, the sequencing read expressed TCRB transcripts. Data came from immunoSEQ multiplex PCR; TCRdb stores just in-frame clones and leaves some out. This sample has about 45,000 clones, with over 50% found just once. Source material: Tregs from blood. The receptors stem from a young woman in good health.

The J gene is TRBJ2-3, the V gene TRBV7-2, with 7 bases aligning to TRBD2. J was trimmed by 7 bases and V by 5 bases; bases with no gene match: 9. Germline CDR1 and CDR2: SGHTA and FQGNSA. The CDR3 totals 14 residues. The CDR3 bases are TGTGCCAGCAGCGACCGGGACTACGCAAATACGCAGTATTTT. As protein: CASSDRDYANTQYF.

This clone is medium-sized. The V and J genes are TRBV27 and TRBJ1-5; 9 bases match TRBD1. Trimming at V came to 4 bases and at J to 4 bases, leaving 8 bases not matched to a gene. Germline V gives CDR1 MNHEY, CDR2 SMNVEV (reference sequence). The CDR3 sequence is 16 residues long. CDR3: CASSSTGGAYNQPQHF. CDR3 nucleotide sequence: TGTGCCAGCAGTTCCACAGGGGGCGCGTATAATCAGCCCCAGCATTTT.

The chain links TRBV4-2 to TRBJ2-1, with TRBD2 matching 10 bases. The trim removed 3 bases at V and 3 bases at J, leaving 5 bases unmatched. The CDR3 extends over 16 amino acids. Per germline, CDR1 LGHNA and CDR2 YNFKEQ. The DNA for the CDR3 is TGTGCCAGCAGCCAGGGTACTAGCGGGATCTACAATGAGCAGTTCTTC. This encodes CASSQGTSGIYNEQFF.

The rearrangement joins TRBV19 to TRBJ2-2; D is possibly TRBD1 (5 bases). The CDR3 covers 15 residues. The V end was cut by 0 bases, the J end by 3 bases, with 8 bases between. Germline V gives CDR1 LNHDA, CDR2 SQIVND (reference sequence). Here the CDR3 DNA reads TGTGCCAGTAGTATAGAAGGGGCGTACACCGGGGAGCTGTTTTTT. Its protein product is CASSIEGAYTGELFF. The full variable domain, its missing parts supplied by reference TRBV19 and TRBJ2-2, is DGGITQSPKYLFRKEGQNVTLSCEQNLNHDAMYWYRQDPGQGLRLIYYSQIVNDFQKGDIAEGYSVSREKKESFPLTVTSAQKNPTAFYLCASSIEGAYTGELFFGEGSRLTVL.

Here the CDR3 reads CASSASNGQSNYEQYF. CDR3 DNA: TGTGCCAGCTCAGCCTCGAATGGACAGTCCAACTACGAGCAGTACTTC. The chain has TRBV18 and TRBJ2-7; tentatively, D is TRBD1 (6 bases). The CDR3 loop spans 16 amino acids. V shed 5 bases and J shed 3 bases, with 20 bases lying between them. Germline V lookup: CDR1 KGHSH, CDR2 LQKENI. Full variable domain (outside the CDR3, taken from reference TRBV18 and TRBJ2-7): NAGVMQNPRHLVRRRGQEARLRCSPMKGHSHVYWYRQLPEEGLKFMVYLQKENIIDESGMPKERFSAEFPKEGPSILRIQQVVRGDSAAYFCASSASNGQSNYEQYFGPGTRLTVT.

This clone was observed once. The J gene is TRBJ2-1, the V gene TRBV18; 9 nucleotides agree with TRBD1. Germline V gene data show CDR1 as KGHSH and CDR2 as LQKENI. Trimming removed 3 bases from V and 7 bases from J; junction bases left unmatched: 10. This CDR3 spans 16 amino acids. CDR3 protein: CASSPINPGQGNEQFF. In DNA form, the CDR3 reads TGTGCCAGCTCACCTATAAACCCGGGACAGGGAAATGAGCAGTTCTTC.

This clone was seen a handful of times. This chain links TRBV28 with TRBJ2-1; 7 bases line up with TRBD2. V was clipped by 11 bases and J by 6 bases; unmatched bases: 13. This CDR3 region has 14 residues. From germline, CDR1 is MDHEN and CDR2 SYDVKM. CDR3 DNA: TGTGCCTACTCGCGGGAGTACAGGCGCAATGAGCAGTTCTTC. This codes for CAYSREYRRNEQFF. The whole variable domain, remainder taken from reference TRBV28 and TRBJ2-1, is DVKVTQSSRYLVKRTGEKVFLECVQDMDHENMFWYRQDPGLGLRLIYFSYDVKMKEKGDIPEGYSVSREKKERFSLILESASTNQTSMYLCAYSREYRRNEQFFGPGTRLTVL.

This clone was observed a handful of times. The chain employs TRBV6-6 and TRBJ1-5, with D unclear. The CDR3 is made up of 14 amino acids. Trimming stripped 5 bases from V and 2 bases from J, with 10 bases between. The V gene's germline CDR1 is MNHNY and CDR2 SVGAGI (reference sequence). The CDR3 region is CASSTLSGNQPQHF. The CDR3 DNA reads as TGTGCCAGCAGTACTCTTAGCGGCAATCAGCCCCAGCATTTT.

The chain combines TRBV5-5 with TRBJ2-7; D is unclear. Per the germline V gene, CDR1 is SGHKS and CDR2 is YYEKEE (reference sequence). Trimming took 0 bases from V and 6 from J, leaving 16 bases between them. The CDR3 loop spans 15 amino acids. CDR3 in DNA: TGTGCCAGCAGCTTGGCAGTGGCTGCTCCTGTCGAGCAGTACTTC. Protein sequence: CASSLAVAAPVEQYF.

V usage is TRBV30 and J usage is TRBJ2-1; a possible D gene is TRBD2 (5 bases). This CDR3 is 12 amino acids long. The germline CDR1 and CDR2 sequences are GTSNPN and SVGIG (reference sequence). The V end was cut by 8 bases, the J end by 10 bases, with 18 bases between. This CDR3 is CAREGRRREQFF. The DNA of the CDR3 is TGTGCCAGAGAGGGCCGTCGACGGGAGCAGTTCTTC.

This sequence joins TRBV7-9 and TRBJ1-5; possible D gene TRBD1, 6 bases. CDR3 size: 13 residues. CDR1 and CDR2 (germline): SEHNR, FQNEAQ (reference sequence). Trimming shortened V by 5 bases and J by 7 bases, and 12 bases separated the two germline ends. The CDR3 loop reads CASSIRGGQPQHF. For the CDR3, the DNA is TGTGCCAGCAGCATCAGGGGTGGCCAGCCCCAGCATTTT.

CDR3 sequence (DNA): TGTGCCAGTAGTATAGATCACAGAGTTTACTATGGCTACACCTTC. This encodes CASSIDHRVYYGYTF. V usage is TRBV19 and J usage is TRBJ1-2; D gene uncertain. The CDR3 extends over 15 amino acids. CDR1 is LNHDA, CDR2 SQIVND, per germline (reference sequence). Trimming pared 0 bases from V and 3 bases from J, leaving 11 bases between.

This sequence joins TRBV27 and TRBJ2-1, with D maybe TRBD1 (6 bases). Germline values: CDR1 MNHEY, CDR2 SMNVEV (reference sequence). V shed 5 bases and J shed 12 bases, with 20 bases lying between them. This CDR3 contains 14 residues. CDR3: CASSLDRTPLWQFF. Here the CDR3 DNA reads TGTGCCAGCAGTCTTGACAGGACCCCCCTTTGGCAGTTCTTC.

This clone occurred a few times. V gene TRBV7-2 combines with J gene TRBJ1-4; TRBD1 might be the D (5 bases). V lost 6 bases and J 8 bases, leaving 16 bases between the germline ends. Germline V gives CDR1 SGHTA, CDR2 FQGNSA. The CDR3 is 14 amino acids. In nucleotides, the CDR3 is TGTGCCAGCAGAGATGGGGGGTTGGCGGAAAAACTGTTTTTT. This encodes CASRDGGLAEKLFF.

On this clone: One junction end does not reproduce the germline sequence, and a read error may be involved. This chain connects TRBV7-7 to TRBJ2-1; the D gene is possibly TRBD2 (5 bases). The CDR3 covers 15 residues. The germline V gene encodes CDR1 SSHAT and CDR2 FNYEAQ (reference sequence). In DNA form, the CDR3 reads TGTGCTAGCAGCTTAGGATACGGGATTTACAATGAGCAGTTCTTC. This translates into CASSLGYGIYNEQFF.

The chain uses TRBV6-5 and TRBJ1-3; D is ambiguous. This CDR3 contains 14 residues. Germline V lookup: CDR1 MNHEY, CDR2 SVGAGI. The V end was cut by 6 bases, the J end by 4 bases, with 13 bases between. The CDR3 sequence is CASSFRSQGNTIYF. The DNA for the CDR3 is TGTGCCAGCAGCTTCCGATCACAGGGAAACACCATATATTTT.

CDR3 loop: CATLEYEQYF. DNA for the CDR3: TGTGCCACCCTCGAGTACGAGCAGTACTTC. The chain links TRBV21-1 to TRBJ2-7; TRBD2 was called by the table and not checked on the DNA. TRBV21-1 is labeled a pseudogene. The CDR3 consists of 10 residues.

V is TRBV6-5 and J is TRBJ1-1, with D tentatively TRBD1 (6 bases). V shed 6 bases and J shed 11 bases, with 13 bases lying between them. This CDR3 comprises 11 residues. In germline, CDR1 is MNHEY, CDR2 SVGAGI. The DNA of the CDR3 is TGTGCCAGCAGGTTCAGGGGAGGGGCTTTCTTT. Translation gives CASRFRGGAFF.

This clone was detected a few times. This chain joins TRBV29-1 and TRBJ2-5, with TRBD2 matching over 15 bases. Germline V gene lookup returns CDR1 SQVTM and CDR2 ANQGSEA. The CDR3 is 16 residues long. Germline trimming cut 6 bases from V and 2 bases from J; bases unmatched to any gene: 7. The CDR3 spells CSVTGLAGGSQETQYF. CDR3 sequence (DNA): TGCAGCGTCACTGGACTAGCGGGAGGGTCTCAAGAGACCCAGTACTTC.

The CDR3 protein is CAWSVISGSRDTQYF. CDR3 nucleotide sequence: TGTGCCTGGAGTGTCATTAGCGGGAGTCGAGATACGCAGTATTTT. V usage is TRBV30 and J usage is TRBJ2-3; 9 bases fit TRBD2. This CDR3 comprises 15 residues. The junction had 6 bases not matched to a gene; V was cut back by 0 bases and J by 5 bases. CDR1 and CDR2 from the germline V gene are GTSNPN and SVGIG (reference sequence). Looking up the rest from reference TRBV30 and TRBJ2-3 gives the full variable domain: SQTIHQWPATLVQPVGSPLSLECTVEGTSNPNLYWYRQAAGRGLQLLFYSVGIGQISSEVPQNLSASRPQDRQFILSSKKLLLSDSGFYLCAWSVISGSRDTQYFGPGTRLTVL.

The chain is built from TRBV15 and TRBJ2-7, with 8 bases fitting TRBD1. Germline-derived CDR1 and CDR2 are LNHNV and YYDKDF (reference sequence). The CDR3 runs to 16 residues. V gave up 0 bases and J gave up 7 bases; unmatched junction bases: 11. CDR3 sequence (DNA): TGTGCCACCAGCAGAGAGCGGACAGGGAAATCATGGGAGCAGTACTTC. It codes for CATSRERTGKSWEQYF.

In this sample, this clone turned up a few times. This chain links TRBV10-3 with TRBJ2-1; 9 positions agree with TRBD2. J lost 6 bases, V lost 6 bases, and 9 bases had no gene match. Germline V CDR1 and CDR2: ENHRY, SYGVKD. CDR3 size: 15 residues. Written as DNA, the CDR3 is TGTGCCATCAGGGGTAGCGGGAGAGGTCCCAATGAGCAGTTCTTC. Its protein is CAIRGSGRGPNEQFF.

This clone was recorded a few times. The genes are TRBV29-1 and TRBJ2-7; 11 bases are a match to TRBD1. The J segment lost 4 bases and the V segment lost 6 bases, leaving 11 bases of the junction unmatched. This CDR3 contains 15 residues. The V gene's germline CDR1 is SQVTM and CDR2 ANQGSEA. CDR3 nucleotide sequence: TGCAGCGTCGTTTTTGGGACAGGGGGAAATTACGAGCAGTACTTC. Translation: CSVVFGTGGNYEQYF.

This clone was detected once. This chain joins TRBV10-3 and TRBJ1-6; D uncertain. The CDR3 has 14 amino acids. Germline lookup yields CDR1 ENHRY and CDR2 SYGVKD. Trimming left V 2 bases short and J 9 bases short, with 11 bases between. CDR3 coding DNA: TGTGCCATCAGTGAGAATCCGGGAGGTTCACCCCTCCACTTT. This encodes CAISENPGGSPLHF.

This clone was detected only a few times. The chain links TRBV18 to TRBJ1-2, with D possibly being TRBD1 (6 bases). Germline CDR1 reads KGHSH; CDR2 reads LQKENI. The CDR3 is 15 residues long. Trimming shortened V by 4 bases and J by 4 bases, and 16 bases separated the two germline ends. In DNA form, the CDR3 reads TGTGCCAGCTCACGCCCTAACAGGGCCTTCTATGGCTACACCTTC. Amino acids: CASSRPNRAFYGYTF.

The rearrangement links TRBV7-9 to TRBJ1-3, with 10 nucleotides matching TRBD1. With 3 bases clipped from V and 3 bases from J, the junction kept 2 bases outside the gene matches. From germline, CDR1 is SEHNR and CDR2 FQNEAQ (reference sequence). The CDR3 contains 15 residues. The DNA for the CDR3 is TGTGCCAGCAGCTTGACAGGGGGCAGTGGAAACACCATATATTTT. This sequence encodes CASSLTGGSGNTIYF.

This clone was seen only a few times. The chain links TRBV7-3 to TRBJ1-6, with TRBD1 identical over 9 bases. V lost 4 bases and J lost 7; bases outside the gene matches: 2. Germline assignment: CDR1 SGHTA and CDR2 FQGTGA. CDR3 length equals 14 residues. The CDR3 reads CASSWGQGNSPLHF. The CDR3 region has the DNA TGTGCCAGCAGCTGGGGACAGGGAAATTCACCCCTCCACTTT.